This T cell receptor (beta chain) was sequenced for a study of human T cells and chemical hapten exposure. Study-wide context: Alopecia areata, totalis and universalis patients, mostly female, were included. General study findings and limits: The study found that DPC sensitization did not change TCRs above 1 in 1000 frequency. Patch test score was positively correlated with the counts of TCRs that had expanded at PT1.

This clonotype was picked up a small number of times. Its target is unknown. Single cDNA molecules in the library carried unique molecular identifiers attached during preparation. TCRdb reprocessed the RACE reads via MiXCR and lists one record per CDR3 protein. In the table there are about 120,000 distinct CDR3 sequences, around 15% of which are singletons. The CDR3 is 14 amino acids. Between the trimmed V and J ends, which lost 6 bases and 3 bases, there was a span of 11 bases. Germline values: CDR1 SGHTA, CDR2 FQGTGA. Time point here: patch test 1, 2 weeks after DPC sensitization. Treatment reported: therapeutic diphenylcyclopropenone sensitization with weekly scalp DPC.

The chain is built from TRBV7-3 and TRBJ2-2, with D possibly TRBD1 on 6 matching bases. The sequence was obtained from a man between 18 and 35 years old with alopecia areata. Some clones in this sample may be carry-over from other donors' samples. The specimen was whole blood, collected in connection with sensitization to the hapten diphenylcyclopropenone (DPC). CDR3 bases: TGTGCCAGCAGATCAGCAGGGGACACCGGGGAGCTGTTTTTT. Its translation: CASRSAGDTGELFF.